A single sample is the source of the 8 T cell receptor beta chains below, sequenced in a study of Ad26.COV2.S vaccination and SARS-CoV-2 variants. Treatment defined: roughly 19 received Ad26.COV2.S at low or high dose, single or two shots; a few received placebo; per-sample allocation not given. Sampling occurred on day 63 after the first vaccine or placebo injection. Sequencing was performed with immunoSEQ multiplex PCR; in TCRdb, only in-frame clones are kept and a portion is missing. The sample includes a few hundred thousand clones, 85% to 90% of them seen just once. The material was peripheral blood, obtained in a trial of Ad26.COV2.S vaccine versus placebo. These receptors came from a person between 18 and 65 years old who received the Ad26.COV2.S COVID-19 vaccine or a placebo.

The sample holds one count of this clone. V and J are TRBV29-1 and TRBJ2-5; D assignment may be TRBD1 or TRBD2 (7 bases each). Germline V gene data show CDR1 as SQVTM and CDR2 as ANQGSEA. CDR3 size: 14 residues. The germline V and J ends were trimmed by 4 bases and 4 bases, with 16 bases remaining between them. The CDR3 bases are TGCAGCGTTGGGGACAGCGGGGCGTCAGAGACCCAGTACTTC. Translation gives CSVGDSGASETQYF.

The chain combines TRBV5-6 with TRBJ1-5; a weak D match, TRBD1 (5 bases). Germline V gene data show CDR1 as SGHDT and CDR2 as YYEEEE. The CDR3 runs 14 residues. The V gene lost 6 bases and the J gene lost 2 bases, with 12 bases spanning the gap. CDR3 protein: CASTSKGRNQPQHF. For the CDR3, the DNA is TGTGCCAGCACCTCCAAGGGGCGCAATCAGCCCCAGCATTTT.

The chain employs TRBV11-2 and TRBJ1-2, with 8 bases lining up with TRBD1. Germline CDR1 reads SGHAT; CDR2 reads FQNNGV. The ends lost 5 bases at V and 4 bases at J; junction bases unmatched: 12. CDR3 size: 16 residues. In nucleotides, the CDR3 is TGTGCCAGCAGCCCAAACTCCGGGACAGGTAGCTATGGCTACACCTTC. Its translation is CASSPNSGTGSYGYTF.

The gene calls are TRBV7-6 and TRBJ2-3, with 12 bases identical to TRBD2. Per the germline V gene, CDR1 is SGHVS and CDR2 is FNYEAQ. J was trimmed by 4 bases and V by 5 bases; bases with no gene match: 4. This CDR3 comprises 15 residues. CDR3 nucleotide sequence: TGTGCCAGCAGCCAATCTAGCGGGGGGGCAGATACGCAGTATTTT. This translates into CASSQSSGGADTQYF.

This clone was picked up one time. The rearrangement uses TRBV6-5 and TRBJ2-5, with 8 bases identical to TRBD1. This CDR3 has 16 amino acids. After removal of 0 bases from V and 5 bases from J, the junction contained 8 bases not matched to a gene. Germline V CDR1 and CDR2: MNHEY, SVGAGI. CDR3: CASSYSIGQGSETQYF. The CDR3 nucleotides read TGTGCCAGCAGTTACTCGATAGGACAGGGATCTGAGACCCAGTACTTC.

The CDR3 DNA follows: TGTGCCAGCAGCCAAGGGCGGGGGCCTAGCACAGATACGCAGTATTTT. Protein: CASSQGRGPSTDTQYF. The chain employs TRBV14 and TRBJ2-3, with TRBD2 as a possible D gene (7 bases). V dropped 1 base and J dropped 0 bases, with 11 bases sitting between them. Germline-derived CDR1 and CDR2 are SGHDN and FVKESK. The length of the CDR3 is 16 residues.

The CDR3 DNA is TGTGCCAGCAGCTTTCGCAGAACCAGTACGGGCCTGGAAAAACTGTTTTTT. This sequence encodes CASSFRRTSTGLEKLFF. The J gene is TRBJ1-4, the V gene TRBV7-9; no clear D. The germline V gene encodes CDR1 SEHNR and CDR2 FQNEAQ (reference sequence). The CDR3 contains 17 residues. With 3 bases removed from V and 8 bases from J, the gap between germline ends came to 22 bases.

The chain joins TRBV9 to TRBJ1-3; no clear D. Germline loops: CDR1 SGDLS, CDR2 YYNGEE. The V gene lost 3 bases and the J gene lost 1 base, with 11 bases spanning the gap. The CDR3 has 15 residues. The CDR3 DNA reads as TGTGCCAGCAGCGGGCACCAGTTATCTGGAAACACCATATATTTT. It codes for CASSGHQLSGNTIYF.